This passage covers 9 T cell receptor beta chains from one sample sequenced in a study of cytomegalovirus exposure and HLA in healthy donors. Both 60 Vbeta primers and 13 Jbeta primers went into the PCR. Repertoires were generated with immunoSEQ multiplex PCR, while TCRdb's copy carries only in-frame clones and drops some. The sample consists of 150,000 or so clones, just under 80% of them appearing once. Sequences were obtained from PBMCs. Source of these receptors: a man between 18 and 29 years old in good health and CMV-seropositive.

This clone showed up just once. The chain combines TRBV2 with TRBJ2-5; TRBD2 matches at 11 bases. Unmatched junction bases numbered 16, after V lost 8 bases and J lost 2 bases. CDR1 and CDR2 (germline): SNHLY, FYNNEI. The CDR3 has 18 amino acids. CDR3 DNA: TGTGCCAGCTTCAGTCCTGTGGGACTAGCGGAATCACAAGAGACCCAGTACTTC. Translated: CASFSPVGLAESQETQYF.

This clone was picked up a small number of times. The chain carries TRBV25-1 and TRBJ1-1, with unresolved D. Germline-derived CDR1 and CDR2 are MGHDK and SYGVNS. There are 16 residues in the CDR3. V lost 0 bases and J 1 base, leaving 12 bases between the germline ends. CDR3 DNA sequence: TGTGCCAGCAGTGAATACCCCGTCGGAGGGAACACTGAAGCTTTCTTT. As protein: CASSEYPVGGNTEAFF.

This rearrangement joins TRBV12-5 to TRBJ2-2; 9 bases fit TRBD1. The CDR3 consists of 17 residues. The germline gives CDR1 LGHNT, CDR2 FRNRAP. V was pared by 0 bases and J by 6 bases, with 8 bases of the junction left unmatched. CDR3 coding DNA: TGTGCTAGTGGTTTGGTGACAGGGGGTCTTGGCGCCGGGGAGCTGTTTTTT. Translation gives CASGLVTGGLGAGELFF.

This chain connects TRBV4-1 to TRBJ2-7; 9 positions match TRBD2. The length of the CDR3 is 14 residues. CDR1 MGHRA and CDR2 YSYEKL come from the germline V gene. V was clipped by 4 bases and J by 2 bases; unmatched bases: 3. The CDR3 loop reads CASSPGLAAYEQYF. The CDR3 region has the DNA TGCGCCAGCAGCCCGGGACTAGCAGCCTACGAGCAGTACTTC.

This rearrangement joins TRBV6-4 to TRBJ2-1; TRBD2 is a possible D gene (7 bases). Per the germline V gene, CDR1 is MRHNA and CDR2 is SNTAGT. The CDR3 length is 15 residues. Trimming cost V 4 bases and J 6 bases, with 16 bases left between them. The CDR3 DNA is TGTGCCAGCAGTGCCCTAGTGGGGGGGCTCAATGAGCAGTTCTTC. This codes for CASSALVGGLNEQFF.

This clone was detected a few times. J is TRBJ2-3 and V is TRBV11-3, with TRBD1 as a possible D gene (6 bases). Germline V lookup: CDR1 SGHNT, CDR2 YENEEA. CDR3 length: 15 amino acids. V was shortened by 4 bases and J by 1 base, with 12 bases between the two germline ends. This chain's CDR3 is CASSSDSGGTDTQYF. As DNA, the CDR3 is TGTGCCAGCAGCTCGGACAGCGGAGGCACAGATACGCAGTATTTT. Together with reference TRBV11-3 and TRBJ2-3, the CDR3 gives the full variable domain: EAGVVQSPRYKIIEKKQPVAFWCNPISGHNTLYWYLQNLGQGPELLIRYENEEAVDDSQLPKDRFSAERLKGVDSTLKIQPAELGDSAVYLCASSSDSGGTDTQYFGPGTRLTVL.

The J gene is TRBJ2-7, the V gene TRBV2, with 8 positions matching TRBD1. CDR3 size: 15 residues. J gave up 0 bases and V 8 bases, and 9 bases lay outside the gene matches. CDR1 is SNHLY and CDR2 is FYNNEI in the germline V gene. The CDR3 here is CASAKDRDSSYEQYF. For the CDR3, the DNA is TGTGCCAGCGCGAAGGACAGGGACAGCTCCTACGAGCAGTACTTC.

The chain couples TRBV30 to TRBJ2-3, with TRBD2 matching 10 bases. V lost 0 bases, J lost 4 bases, and 4 bases stayed unmatched. The germline gives CDR1 GTSNPN, CDR2 SVGIG (reference sequence). The CDR3 length is 15 residues. In DNA, the CDR3 is TGTGCCTGGAGTGTAGGGCTAGCGGGAGCAGATACGCAGTATTTT. The encoded protein is CAWSVGLAGADTQYF. Using reference TRBV30 and TRBJ2-3 for the parts outside the CDR3, the full variable domain is SQTIHQWPATLVQPVGSPLSLECTVEGTSNPNLYWYRQAAGRGLQLLFYSVGIGQISSEVPQNLSASRPQDRQFILSSKKLLLSDSGFYLCAWSVGLAGADTQYFGPGTRLTVL.

The rearrangement joins TRBV15 to TRBJ1-5; D not certain. Germline-derived CDR1 and CDR2 are LNHNV and YYDKDF (reference sequence). V was pared by 1 base and J by 3 bases, with 10 bases between. The CDR3 runs 15 residues. CDR3 in DNA: TGTGCCACCAGCAGAGGTGTCAGTGACAATCAGCCCCAGCATTTT. Translation gives CATSRGVSDNQPQHF.